This record covers a single T cell receptor (beta chain). The data are from a study of blood T cell repertoires in COVID-19. Study as a whole: COVID-19 samples, acute and convalescent, were from the United States, Italy and Spain. PBMCs, B-cell-depleted T cells, or T cells were the source of the cDNA or gDNA that made up the material.

In the source study's methods: How many nucleated cells were present was estimated from reference gene primer amplification. The data were produced by immunoSEQ multiplex PCR, yet TCRdb's version contains in-frame clones alone and is incomplete. V, J and clone size derive from that table, while D and trimming were established from the DNA sequence. The sample lists roughly 340,000 clones, about 90% occurring once. The CDR3 spans 16 residues. The germline CDR1 and CDR2 sequences are LGHDT and YNNKEL (reference sequence). The trim removed 5 bases at V and 1 base at J, leaving 6 bases unmatched. The clonotype was recovered from a woman in her late teens or twenties who had recovered from COVID-19. The chain employs TRBV3-1 (or the pseudogene TRBV3-2) and TRBJ2-2, with 8 nucleotides matching TRBD2. The source material was peripheral blood. CDR3 bases: TGTGCCAGCAGCGCCAACCTAGCGGGGAACACCGGGGAGCTGTTTTTT. Its translation is CASSANLAGNTGELFF.